Sequencing of this T cell receptor (beta chain) was carried out in a study of T cells in Graves' hyperthyroidism and ophthalmopathy. Across the whole study: Peripheral blood was collected at initial diagnosis, before any treatment.

This clonotype was seen many times. Newly diagnosed hyperthyroidism patients aged 18 to 65 years had disease lasting under 2 months. The CDR3 runs 14 residues. V lost 4 bases, J lost 5 bases, and 5 bases stayed unmatched. Germline lookup yields CDR1 SGHTA and CDR2 FQGNSA. There were TCR beta CDR3 regions amplified from RNA transcripts. The HTBI primer set was used in a first-round RT-PCR of the TCR CDR3. TCRdb ran MiXCR on the multiplex PCR reads and lists one entry per CDR3 protein. This sample has about 760,000 distinct CDR3 sequences, with 35% found just once. This sequence originates from a woman aged 40 to 49 with Graves' hyperthyroidism. This chain connects TRBV7-2 to TRBJ2-7, with 10 bases aligning to TRBD1. Material: blood. CDR3 nucleotide sequence: TGTGCCAGCAGCTCGGACAGGGGGATAAACGAGCAGTACTTC. It translates to CASSSDRGINEQYF.